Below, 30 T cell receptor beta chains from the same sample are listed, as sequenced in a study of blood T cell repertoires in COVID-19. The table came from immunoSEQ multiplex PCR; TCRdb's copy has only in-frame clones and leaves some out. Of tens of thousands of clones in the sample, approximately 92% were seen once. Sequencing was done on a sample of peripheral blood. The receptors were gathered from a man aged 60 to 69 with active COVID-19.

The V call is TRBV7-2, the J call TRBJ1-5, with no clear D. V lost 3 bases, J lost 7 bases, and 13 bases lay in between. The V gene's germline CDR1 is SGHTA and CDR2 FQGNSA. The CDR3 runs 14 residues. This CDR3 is CASSLEGFGQPQHF. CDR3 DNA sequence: TGTGCCAGCAGCTTGGAGGGATTTGGCCAGCCCCAGCATTTT.

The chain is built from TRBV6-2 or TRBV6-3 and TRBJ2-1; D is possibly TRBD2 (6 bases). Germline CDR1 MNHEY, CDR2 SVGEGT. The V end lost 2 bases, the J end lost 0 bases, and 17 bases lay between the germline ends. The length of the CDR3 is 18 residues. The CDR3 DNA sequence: TGTGCCAGCAGTTACACCGAAAATAGAGCGGGCTCCTACAATGAGCAGTTCTTC. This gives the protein CASSYTENRAGSYNEQFF.

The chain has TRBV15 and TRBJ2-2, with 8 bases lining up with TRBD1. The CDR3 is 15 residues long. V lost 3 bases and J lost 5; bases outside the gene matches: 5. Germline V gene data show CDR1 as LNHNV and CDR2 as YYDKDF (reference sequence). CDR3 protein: CATSRDRVLTGELFF. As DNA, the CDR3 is TGTGCCACCAGCAGGGACAGGGTGTTAACCGGGGAGCTGTTTTTT.

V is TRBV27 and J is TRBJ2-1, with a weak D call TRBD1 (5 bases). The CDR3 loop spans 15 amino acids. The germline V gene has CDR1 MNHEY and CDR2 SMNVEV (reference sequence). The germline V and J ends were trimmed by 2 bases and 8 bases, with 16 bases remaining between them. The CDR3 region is CASSLGASGADEQFF. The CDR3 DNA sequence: TGTGCCAGCAGTTTAGGGGCCAGTGGGGCCGATGAGCAGTTCTTC.

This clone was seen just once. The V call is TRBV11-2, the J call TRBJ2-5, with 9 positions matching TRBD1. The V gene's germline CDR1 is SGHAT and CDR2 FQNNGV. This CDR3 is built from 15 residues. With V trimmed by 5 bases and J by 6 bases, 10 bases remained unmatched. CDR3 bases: TGTGCCAGCAGCCCTCCGCGGACAGGGGTGAAGACCCAGTACTTC. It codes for CASSPPRTGVKTQYF. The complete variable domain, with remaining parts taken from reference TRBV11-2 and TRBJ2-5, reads EAGVAQSPRYKIIEKRQSVAFWCNPISGHATLYWYQQILGQGPKLLIQFQNNGVVDDSQLPKDRFSAERLKGVDSTLKIQPAKLEDSAVYLCASSPPRTGVKTQYFGPGTRLLVL.

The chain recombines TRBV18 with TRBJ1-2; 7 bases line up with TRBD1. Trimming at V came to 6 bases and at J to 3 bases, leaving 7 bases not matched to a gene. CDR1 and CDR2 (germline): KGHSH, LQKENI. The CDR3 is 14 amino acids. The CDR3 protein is CASSIQGKDYGYTF. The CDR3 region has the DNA TGTGCCAGCTCTATACAGGGGAAAGACTATGGCTACACCTTC.

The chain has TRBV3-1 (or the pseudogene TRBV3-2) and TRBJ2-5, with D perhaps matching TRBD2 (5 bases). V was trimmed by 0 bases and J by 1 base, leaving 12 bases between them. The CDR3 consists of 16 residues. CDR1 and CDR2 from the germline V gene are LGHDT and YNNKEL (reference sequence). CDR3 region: CASSQDPWTGQETQYF. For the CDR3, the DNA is TGTGCCAGCAGCCAAGATCCCTGGACTGGCCAAGAGACCCAGTACTTC.

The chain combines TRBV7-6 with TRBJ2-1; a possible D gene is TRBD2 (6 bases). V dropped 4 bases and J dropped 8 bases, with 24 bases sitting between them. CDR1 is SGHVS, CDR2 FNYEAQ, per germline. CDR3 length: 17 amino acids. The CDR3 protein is CASSSGDRSIGLDEQFF. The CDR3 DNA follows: TGTGCCAGCAGCTCGGGGGATCGGAGCATAGGTCTCGATGAGCAGTTCTTC.

This CDR3 reads CASSRTSTRDNEQFF. CDR3 in DNA: TGTGCCAGTAGTCGGACTAGCACTCGTGACAATGAGCAGTTCTTC. The chain links TRBV19 to TRBJ2-1; 8 bases line up with TRBD2. The CDR3 contains 15 residues. Germline values: CDR1 LNHDA, CDR2 SQIVND (reference sequence). The V segment lost 5 bases and the J segment 5 bases; nucleotides outside the gene matches: 8.

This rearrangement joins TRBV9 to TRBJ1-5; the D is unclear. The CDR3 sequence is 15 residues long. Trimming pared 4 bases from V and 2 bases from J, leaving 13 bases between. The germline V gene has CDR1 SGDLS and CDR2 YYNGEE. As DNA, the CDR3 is TGTGCCAGCAGCCTCGGGGAGGGCCGCAATCAGCCCCAGCATTTT. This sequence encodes CASSLGEGRNQPQHF.

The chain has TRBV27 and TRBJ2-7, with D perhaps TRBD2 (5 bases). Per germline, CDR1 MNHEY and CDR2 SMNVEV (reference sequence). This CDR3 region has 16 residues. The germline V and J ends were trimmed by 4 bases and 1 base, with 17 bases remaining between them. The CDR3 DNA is TGTGCCAGCAGTTCAACGGTTTCGCTAGCATCCTACGAGCAGTACTTC. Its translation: CASSSTVSLASYEQYF.

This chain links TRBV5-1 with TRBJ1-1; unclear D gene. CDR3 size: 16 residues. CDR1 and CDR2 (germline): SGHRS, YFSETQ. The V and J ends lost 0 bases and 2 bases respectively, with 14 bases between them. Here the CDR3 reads CASSLAPTQKNTEAFF. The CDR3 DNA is TGCGCCAGCAGCTTGGCCCCTACACAGAAAAACACTGAAGCTTTCTTT.

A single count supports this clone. The CDR3 region is CASSLGGHFNRSQETQYF. In nucleotides, the CDR3 is TGTGCCAGCAGCTTGGGGGGGCATTTTAATCGCTCTCAAGAGACCCAGTACTTC. J is TRBJ2-5 and V is TRBV11-3, with a possible D match to TRBD2 (7 bases). This CDR3 region has 18 residues. Germline CDR1 SGHNT, CDR2 YENEEA. Between the trimmed V and J ends, which lost 3 bases and 2 bases, there was a span of 22 bases.

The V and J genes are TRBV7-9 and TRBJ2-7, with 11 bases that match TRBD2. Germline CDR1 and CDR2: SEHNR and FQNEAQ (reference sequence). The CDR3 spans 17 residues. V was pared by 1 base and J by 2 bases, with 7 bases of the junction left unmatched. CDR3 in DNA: TGTGCCAGCAGCTTAGGGACTAGCGGGTTTTTGACCTACGAGCAGTACTTC. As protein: CASSLGTSGFLTYEQYF.

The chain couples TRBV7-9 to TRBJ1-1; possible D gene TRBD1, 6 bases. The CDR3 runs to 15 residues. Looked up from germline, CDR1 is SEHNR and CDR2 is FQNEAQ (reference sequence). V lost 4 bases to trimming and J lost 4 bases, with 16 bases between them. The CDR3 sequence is CASSSRIRGGTEAFF. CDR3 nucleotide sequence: TGTGCCAGCAGCTCTAGAATAAGGGGGGGCACTGAAGCTTTCTTT.

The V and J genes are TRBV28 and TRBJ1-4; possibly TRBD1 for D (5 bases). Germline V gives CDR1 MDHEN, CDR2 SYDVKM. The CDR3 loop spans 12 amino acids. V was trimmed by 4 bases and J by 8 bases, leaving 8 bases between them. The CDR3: CASSWGEEKLFF. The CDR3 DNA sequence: TGTGCCAGCAGTTGGGGGGAGGAAAAACTGTTTTTT.

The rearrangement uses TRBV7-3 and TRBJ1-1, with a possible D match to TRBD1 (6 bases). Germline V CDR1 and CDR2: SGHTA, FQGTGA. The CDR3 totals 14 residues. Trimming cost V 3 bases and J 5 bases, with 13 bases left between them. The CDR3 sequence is CASSFQGQGTEAFF. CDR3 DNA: TGTGCCAGCAGCTTCCAGGGGCAGGGGACTGAAGCTTTCTTT.

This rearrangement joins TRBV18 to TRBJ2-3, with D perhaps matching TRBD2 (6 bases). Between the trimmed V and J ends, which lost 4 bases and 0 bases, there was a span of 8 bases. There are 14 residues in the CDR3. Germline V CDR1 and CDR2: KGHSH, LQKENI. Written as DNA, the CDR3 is TGTGCCAGCTCACTAGCGGTTAGCACAGATACGCAGTATTTT. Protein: CASSLAVSTDTQYF.

The CDR3 region has the DNA TGTGCCAGCAGCTTTATAGCGGGAGGGCTTTCAAATGAGCAGTTCTTC. It yields the protein CASSFIAGGLSNEQFF. The J gene is TRBJ2-1, the V gene TRBV5-8, with 11 bases identical to TRBD2. J gave up 7 bases and V 2 bases, and 8 bases lay outside the gene matches. Germline V gene lookup returns CDR1 SGHTS and CDR2 YDEGEE. This CDR3 has 16 amino acids.

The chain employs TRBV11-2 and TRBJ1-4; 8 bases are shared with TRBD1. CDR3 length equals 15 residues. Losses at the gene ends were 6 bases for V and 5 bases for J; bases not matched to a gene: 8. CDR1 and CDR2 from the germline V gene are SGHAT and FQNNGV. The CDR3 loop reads CASRPPGQVNEKLFF. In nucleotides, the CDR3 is TGTGCCAGCAGGCCTCCGGGACAGGTAAATGAAAAACTGTTTTTT.

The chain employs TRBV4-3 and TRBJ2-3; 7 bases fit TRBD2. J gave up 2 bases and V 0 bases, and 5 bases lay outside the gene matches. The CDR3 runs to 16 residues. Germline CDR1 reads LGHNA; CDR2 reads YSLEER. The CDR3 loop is CASSQEYLADTDTQYF. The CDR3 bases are TGCGCCAGCAGCCAAGAGTATCTAGCGGACACAGATACGCAGTATTTT.

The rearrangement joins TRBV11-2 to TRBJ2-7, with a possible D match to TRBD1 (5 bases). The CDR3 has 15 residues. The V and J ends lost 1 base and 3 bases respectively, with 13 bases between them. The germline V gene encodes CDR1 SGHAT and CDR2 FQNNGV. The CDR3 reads CASSLVGQGDYEQYF. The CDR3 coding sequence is TGTGCCAGCAGCTTAGTGGGGCAGGGTGACTACGAGCAGTACTTC.

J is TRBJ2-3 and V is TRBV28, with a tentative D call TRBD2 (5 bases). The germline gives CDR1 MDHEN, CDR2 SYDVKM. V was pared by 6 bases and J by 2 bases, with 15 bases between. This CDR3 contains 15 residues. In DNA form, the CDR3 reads TGTGCCAGCAGCAAAGACCGGGGAGACACAGATACGCAGTATTTT. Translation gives CASSKDRGDTDTQYF.

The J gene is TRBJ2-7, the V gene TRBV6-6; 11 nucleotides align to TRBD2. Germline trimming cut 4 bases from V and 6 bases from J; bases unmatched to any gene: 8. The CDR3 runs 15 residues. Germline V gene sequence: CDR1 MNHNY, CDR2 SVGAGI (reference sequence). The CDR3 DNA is TGTGCCAGCAGTTTACTAGCGGGAGAGGGGTCCGAGCAGTACTTC. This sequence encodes CASSLLAGEGSEQYF.

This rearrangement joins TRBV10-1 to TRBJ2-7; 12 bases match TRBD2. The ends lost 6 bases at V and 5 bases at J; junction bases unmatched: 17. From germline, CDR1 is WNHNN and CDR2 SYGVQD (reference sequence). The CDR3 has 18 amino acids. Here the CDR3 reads CASRNFGLAGQLKNEQYF. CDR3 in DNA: TGCGCCAGCAGAAATTTCGGACTAGCGGGACAACTGAAGAACGAGCAGTACTTC.

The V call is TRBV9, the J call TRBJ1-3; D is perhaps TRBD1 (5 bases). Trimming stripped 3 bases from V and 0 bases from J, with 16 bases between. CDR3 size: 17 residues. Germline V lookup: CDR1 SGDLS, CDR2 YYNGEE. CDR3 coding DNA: TGTGCCAGCAGCGCACATGGGGGGACCTTCTCTGGAAACACCATATATTTT. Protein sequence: CASSAHGGTFSGNTIYF.

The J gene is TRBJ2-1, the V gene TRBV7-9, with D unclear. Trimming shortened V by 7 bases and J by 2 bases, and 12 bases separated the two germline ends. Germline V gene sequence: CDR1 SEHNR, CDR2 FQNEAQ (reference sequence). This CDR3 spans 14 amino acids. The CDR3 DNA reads TGTGCCAGCATACTCGGCGGAGCCTACAATGAGCAGTTCTTC. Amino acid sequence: CASILGGAYNEQFF.

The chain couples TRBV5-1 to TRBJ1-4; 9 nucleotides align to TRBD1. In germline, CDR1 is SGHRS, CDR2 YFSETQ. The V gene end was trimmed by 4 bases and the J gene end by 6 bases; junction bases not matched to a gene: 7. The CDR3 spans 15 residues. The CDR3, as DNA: TGCGCCAGCAGCCTATTGACAGGGGGAGATGAAAAACTGTTTTTT. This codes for CASSLLTGGDEKLFF.

For the CDR3, the DNA is TGTGCCAGCAGCACACAGGGGGCGCAAAATGGCTACACCTTC. It yields the protein CASSTQGAQNGYTF. The chain recombines TRBV9 with TRBJ1-2, with 9 bases fitting TRBD1. Unmatched junction bases numbered 7, after V lost 4 bases and J lost 6 bases. Germline values: CDR1 SGDLS, CDR2 YYNGEE. The CDR3 extends over 14 amino acids.

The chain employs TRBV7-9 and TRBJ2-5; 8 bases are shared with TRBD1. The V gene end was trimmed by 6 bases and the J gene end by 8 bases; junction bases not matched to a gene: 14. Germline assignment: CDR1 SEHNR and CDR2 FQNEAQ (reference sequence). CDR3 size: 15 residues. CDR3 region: CASRPTGQAYGTQYF. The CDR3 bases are TGTGCCAGCAGGCCTACGGGACAGGCCTATGGAACCCAGTACTTC.